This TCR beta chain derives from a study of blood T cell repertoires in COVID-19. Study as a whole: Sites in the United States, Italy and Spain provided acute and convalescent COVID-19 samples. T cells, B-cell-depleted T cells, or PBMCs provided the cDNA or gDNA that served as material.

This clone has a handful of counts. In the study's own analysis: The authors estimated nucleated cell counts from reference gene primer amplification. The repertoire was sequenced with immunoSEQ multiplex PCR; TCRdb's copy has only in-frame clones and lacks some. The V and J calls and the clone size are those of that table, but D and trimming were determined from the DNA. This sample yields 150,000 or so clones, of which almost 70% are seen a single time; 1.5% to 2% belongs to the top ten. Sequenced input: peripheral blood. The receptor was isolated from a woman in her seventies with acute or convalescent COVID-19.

As DNA, the CDR3 is TGCGCCAGCAGCCAAGCCATACCAAACACCGGGACATCAGTCAGCTATGGCTACACCTTC. It codes for CASSQAIPNTGTSVSYGYTF. The genes are TRBV4-3 and TRBJ1-2, with a possible D match to TRBD1 (6 bases). In germline, CDR1 is LGHNA, CDR2 YSLEER. Deletions cut 1 base from V and 4 bases from J, with 28 bases between. This CDR3 region has 20 residues.